These 15 T cell receptor beta chains were all obtained from the same sample, sequenced in a study of OX40 agonist ivuxolimab in advanced cancers. The repertoire was sequenced with immunoSEQ multiplex PCR; TCRdb's copy has only in-frame clones and lacks some. This table holds under 90,000 clones, around nine tenths found once. Sequencing was performed on CD4+ or CD8+ T cells sorted from blood, taken in a trial of the OX40 agonist ivuxolimab. Receptor source: an adult with an advanced solid tumor such as melanoma, head and neck, liver or kidney cancer.

This sequence joins TRBV27 and TRBJ1-4, with TRBD1 matching over 9 bases. The trim removed 5 bases at V and 7 bases at J, leaving 8 bases unmatched. Germline V CDR1 and CDR2: MNHEY, SMNVEV (reference sequence). The CDR3 runs to 15 residues. The CDR3 protein is CASSPSGTGLEKLFF. In nucleotides, the CDR3 is TGTGCCAGCAGTCCGTCCGGGACAGGGCTTGAAAAACTGTTTTTT.

The CDR3 loop is CASSLGTGFQPKNTGELFF. Written as DNA, the CDR3 is TGCGCCAGCAGCTTGGGAACTGGGTTCCAACCCAAGAACACCGGGGAGCTGTTTTTT. The chain couples TRBV5-1 to TRBJ2-2; D remains unclear. Trimming removed 0 bases at V and 1 base at J, with 19 bases between. Germline values: CDR1 SGHRS, CDR2 YFSETQ. The CDR3 runs 19 residues.

The V gene is TRBV18, the J gene TRBJ2-1; 9 nucleotides align to TRBD1. After removal of 3 bases from V and 1 base from J, the junction contained 1 base not matched to a gene. Germline CDR1 and CDR2: KGHSH and LQKENI. CDR3 length equals 15 residues. This chain's CDR3 is CASSPGTGSYNEQFF. For the CDR3, the DNA is TGTGCCAGCTCACCGGGGACAGGGTCCTACAATGAGCAGTTCTTC.

The chain carries TRBV29-1 and TRBJ2-5; D is possibly TRBD2 (5 bases). Germline assignment: CDR1 SQVTM and CDR2 ANQGSEA. This CDR3 is 12 amino acids long. CDR3 DNA: TGCAGTGTATATGAGGGCGGGGAGACCCAGTACTTC. Protein sequence: CSVYEGGETQYF.

This clone is a singleton in its sample. The chain has TRBV7-3 and TRBJ1-3; 11 bases line up with TRBD1. CDR3 length: 16 residues. V was clipped by 3 bases and J by 2 bases; unmatched bases: 3. Per germline, CDR1 SGHTA and CDR2 FQGTGA. The CDR3 DNA reads TGTGCCAGCAGCTTGGGACAGGGGGAAACTGGAAACACCATATATTTT. Its protein product is CASSLGQGETGNTIYF.

The chain couples TRBV9 to TRBJ2-3; 9 bases are a match to TRBD2. The CDR3 is 18 residues long. The germline V gene encodes CDR1 SGDLS and CDR2 YYNGEE. Trimming at V came to 0 bases and at J to 6 bases, leaving 14 bases not matched to a gene. CDR3 sequence: CASSVAGVLAGVADTQYF. CDR3 sequence (DNA): TGTGCCAGCAGCGTAGCAGGGGTATTAGCGGGAGTCGCGGATACGCAGTATTTT. Full variable domain (remainder filled in from reference TRBV9 and TRBJ2-3): DSGVTQTPKHLITATGQRVTLRCSPRSGDLSVYWYQQSLDQGLQFLIQYYNGEERAKGNILERFSAQQFPDLHSELNLSSLELGDSALYFCASSVAGVLAGVADTQYFGPGTRLTVL.

V gene TRBV7-2 combines with J gene TRBJ1-6; D gene ambiguous. Germline CDR1 reads SGHTA; CDR2 reads FQGNSA. This CDR3 has 13 residues. The V gene lost 2 bases and the J gene lost 15 bases, with 14 bases spanning the gap. For the CDR3, the DNA is TGTGCCAGCAGCTTACCGGTCAAACCTAGCCTCCACTTT. Translated: CASSLPVKPSLHF.

This chain links TRBV11-2 with TRBJ2-7, with 10 bases fitting TRBD2. The CDR3 loop spans 15 amino acids. Germline V gene sequence: CDR1 SGHAT, CDR2 FQNNGV. Trimming at V came to 6 bases and at J to 5 bases, leaving 10 bases not matched to a gene. The CDR3 region is CASRTFSGRTHEQYF. CDR3 DNA sequence: TGTGCCAGCAGGACCTTTAGCGGGAGGACCCACGAGCAGTACTTC. Full variable domain (outside the CDR3, taken from reference TRBV11-2 and TRBJ2-7): EAGVAQSPRYKIIEKRQSVAFWCNPISGHATLYWYQQILGQGPKLLIQFQNNGVVDDSQLPKDRFSAERLKGVDSTLKIQPAKLEDSAVYLCASRTFSGRTHEQYFGPGTRLTVT.

This chain joins TRBV6-5 and TRBJ1-1, with D unclear. Germline CDR1 MNHEY, CDR2 SVGAGI. The CDR3 is made up of 15 amino acids. Trimming removed 0 bases from V and 2 bases from J, with 10 bases in between. CDR3 region: CASSYSPRANTEAFF. The CDR3 region has the DNA TGTGCCAGCAGTTACTCTCCCAGAGCAAACACTGAAGCTTTCTTT.

This CDR3 is CASSQLSGISTDTQYF. CDR3 in DNA: TGTGCCAGCAGCCAACTTAGCGGGATTAGCACAGATACGCAGTATTTT. The chain recombines TRBV5-4 with TRBJ2-3; 8 bases fit TRBD2. Germline lookup yields CDR1 SGHNT and CDR2 YYREEE (reference sequence). The CDR3 spans 16 residues. V lost 4 bases to trimming and J lost 0 bases; unmatched junction nucleotides: 7.

This clone was picked up a small number of times. The chain employs TRBV25-1 and TRBJ1-5, with TRBD1 identical over 8 bases. CDR3 length equals 15 residues. J was trimmed by 4 bases and V by 4 bases; bases with no gene match: 6. The germline gives CDR1 MGHDK, CDR2 SYGVNS. CDR3 region: CASSASGGGNQPQHF. CDR3 DNA sequence: TGTGCCAGCAGTGCTTCAGGGGGCGGAAATCAGCCCCAGCATTTT.

The chain uses TRBV2 and TRBJ2-7; D gene unclear. The CDR3 contains 14 residues. The V end was cut by 6 bases, the J end by 6 bases, with 18 bases between. Per the germline V gene, CDR1 is SNHLY and CDR2 is FYNNEI. The CDR3 region has the DNA TGTGCCAGCAGCGTACGGGTGAATCCTTTCGAGCAGTACTTC. As protein: CASSVRVNPFEQYF.

The rearrangement links TRBV15 to TRBJ1-3; D is perhaps TRBD1 (5 bases). Germline lookup yields CDR1 LNHNV and CDR2 YYDKDF (reference sequence). Trimming shortened V by 0 bases and J by 0 bases, and 12 bases separated the two germline ends. CDR3 length equals 17 residues. CDR3 DNA sequence: TGTGCCACCAGCAGAGATCGTCCAGGGACCTCTGGAAACACCATATATTTT. Translation: CATSRDRPGTSGNTIYF.

This clone was seen only once. This chain connects TRBV19 to TRBJ2-3; D call uncertain. Germline CDR1 is LNHDA and CDR2 is SQIVND (reference sequence). V dropped 3 bases and J dropped 2 bases, with 9 bases sitting between them. CDR3 length: 14 amino acids. CDR3 nucleotides: TGTGCCAGTAGTATGGTGGGGTCCACAGATACGCAGTATTTT. Translating gives CASSMVGSTDTQYF.

The rearrangement links TRBV10-1 to TRBJ2-3; unclear D gene. With 3 bases removed from V and 4 bases from J, the gap between germline ends came to 14 bases. CDR1 is WNHNN and CDR2 is SYGVQD in the germline V gene (reference sequence). This CDR3 has 15 amino acids. The chain's CDR3 is CASSDGRAHADTQYF. In DNA, the CDR3 is TGCGCCAGCAGTGACGGACGTGCTCACGCAGATACGCAGTATTTT.